This record concerns one T cell receptor beta chain sequence. Its antigen is currently not known. No quality values exist for individual bases; no much larger clone is one base distant. This entry comes from a study of cytomegalovirus exposure and HLA in healthy donors (dated by TCRdb to about 2017). Study-wide context: In an earlier analysis of 450 to 750 of the donors, 250 to 350 Gb of sequence data and 95 million to 130 million unique TCR beta sequences from about 190 million T cells were reported. Roughly 5 DR-DQ haplotypes were handled as single units for association and clustering, since linkage in the cohort was strong. To predict cytomegalovirus infection status, the study brought together high-throughput TCR immunosequencing, statistical association of individual TCRs with disease status, and machine learning. In a later analysis, previously published TCR beta repertoires from 500 to 750 donors were re-analyzed and high-resolution HLA genotyping was added so that TCR occurrence patterns could be studied. Of the approximately 400 genotyped donors, 75% to 85% were placed in the genetic ancestry cluster associated with self-reported Caucasian donors. The study aimed to test whether signatures of past pathogen exposure could be identified by cataloging public T cell receptors. HLA typing covered class I and class II loci at four-digit resolution. Among several hundred genotyped donors of the cohort, an average of around 220,000 unique TCR beta nucleotide sequences was sequenced per donor, of which approximately 18% were non-productive. Every repertoire in the discovery cohort had been generated on one and the same sequencing platform. An earlier analysis of about 620 of the donors applied high-throughput TCR beta sequencing to assess whether each TCR beta V gene segment acted as functional or pseudogenic. Using immunosequencing, the study profiled T cell repertoires from 666 subjects and related those repertoires to cytomegalovirus serostatus. An early release that covered fewer than 750 HLA-typed donors contained about 300 gigabases of sequencing data and tens of millions of unique TCR sequences. In a later genetic analysis, genome-wide SNP genotypes for about 65% of the roughly 670 donors were used, and that subset was treated as a discovery cohort. Besides the first cohort of more than 650 subjects, a separate validation cohort made up of over 95 different subjects was used. Rather than drawing on any new phenotypic data, the later analysis identified candidate immune exposures from TCR beta sequences and the way those sequences occurred across donors. Typing coverage differed by locus: A, B, C, DRB1 and DQB1 were typed in roughly 629-630 donors, DQA1 in 522, DPA1 in around 580, and DPB1 in roughly 450. Alongside the repertoire data, information on donor age, sex, ethnicity and CMV serostatus was compiled. Study-level results and caveats: A later analysis found that TCR association rates varied across HLA loci, with DRB1 alleles showing the most associated TCRs and HLA-C alleles the fewest. In vitro tests confirmed that a few of the cytomegalovirus-associated TCR beta chains recognize cytomegalovirus antigens. An earlier analysis of around 500 of the donors showed that most TCR beta V segments appeared in productive rearrangements either about 90% or about 30% of the time, which broadly matched IMGT annotations. A further reported finding was that TCR beta sequences accurately predicted the HLA-A and HLA-B alleles for most subjects in the first cohort. A later analysis found that most CMV-associated TCR beta chains appeared HLA-restricted, with HLA associations seemingly driven largely by CMV exposure. Only TCR beta chains were sequenced in this cohort, and the absence of alpha or paired-chain data limited detectable features. The earlier analysis of 450 to 700 of the donors excluded roughly 17 rarely observed V segments, including chromosome 9 orphons, because counts were too low. In a later genetic analysis, a missense DCLRE1C variant was associated with V-gene and J-gene trimming of TCR beta chains, and the association was replicated in an independent cohort. According to a later analysis, parvovirus B19, influenza, CMV and Epstein-Barr virus appeared linked to several top co-occurrence clusters. In the study, roughly 160 TCR beta chains were listed as associated with cytomegalovirus. The sequencing pipeline was judged likely to have produced a cluster of highly shared sequence variants as a technical artifact. According to the authors, the approach could potentially be generalized to other disease states and immunological phenotypes. Because HLA typing was unavailable for some donors at each locus, only the typed subset was used in association tests. The classifier was reported to diagnose cytomegalovirus status with high specificity and sensitivity in both the original cohort and the validation cohort. Linkage disequilibrium might explain the correlated functional status among segregating V segments, but an unknown experimental factor could not be excluded. When HLA alleles, especially DR and DQ, strongly co-occurred, attributing TCR associations to individual alleles was difficult. The presence/absence analyses assumed that sequencing depth was roughly uniform across donors, and that assumption may not be true. For the cohort, immune exposure information was limited to CMV serostatus. Compared with the roughly 670-donor mean, donors in an Asian-associated ancestry cluster had fewer N-insertions in productive TCRs, according to a later genetic analysis. A later analysis found that HLA-associated TCR beta chains were more clonally expanded and had lower generation probabilities than equally common non-associated chains. In a later analysis, over 15,000 TCR beta sequences were associated with specific HLA alleles at a false discovery rate of 0.05. Most TCR sequences were observed very rarely across donors, whereas some public TCRs were present in many individuals. Because the 87-base-pair reads could not distinguish some IMGT-functional V segments, including TRBV6-2 and TRBV6-3, those segments were excluded.

The library was prepared using the immunoSEQ multiplex PCR assay. The multiplex PCR relied on a mix of 60 forward primers for TCR Vbeta segments and 13 reverse primers for TCR Jbeta segments. A multiplex PCR assay on genomic DNA amplified the CDR3 region of rearranged TCR beta genes. Amplified TCR beta libraries were sequenced as 87-base-pair reads on the Illumina HiSeq System. The authors' analysis ran thus. In a later analysis, roughly 80 million unique TCR beta chains were counted across the approximately 640 repertoires, and roughly 9.9 million of these chains were shared by at least two donors. Raw reads were error-corrected and collapsed into unique sequences by a nearest-neighbor algorithm in which closely related sequences were merged to remove PCR and sequencing errors. Alignment of CDR3 sequences to IMGT reference sequences was used to assign V, D and J gene segments. For a sequence to be retained, at least a six-nucleotide match to both a V gene segment and a J gene segment was required. A rearrangement counted as productive if the CDR3 had no stop codons and remained in frame with V and J, and every other rearrangement counted as non-productive. CDR3 was defined according to IMGT convention as the region running from the second conserved V-encoded cysteine to the conserved J-encoded phenylalanine. The earlier analysis of approximately 590 of the donors excluded any sequence lacking an unambiguous match to a single V gene segment. An earlier analysis of just under 600 of the donors called V segments functional above 56.7% productive rearrangements and segregating when the between-donor standard deviation exceeded 5%. A statistical classification framework was built for diagnosing cytomegalovirus status from the catalog of TCR beta chain sequences. A later analysis assigned V and J genes by comparing TCR nucleotide sequences with IMGT/GENE-DB human TR gene sequences. Using the TCRdist pipeline, a later analysis assigned CDR3 sequences along with most-parsimonious VDJ recombination scenarios. In a later analysis, each TCR beta chain was defined by its CDR3 amino acid sequence together with its V-gene family, and reads without a unique V-gene family were excluded. In a later analysis, 550 to 650 highly shared, low-generation-probability nucleotide sequences were removed to address suspected cross-contamination and a sequencing artifact. In a later analysis, a clonal expansion index for each public chain was calculated from normalized within-repertoire ranks of inferred template counts. In a later analysis, generation probabilities were computed using a VDJ recombination model fitted to out-of-frame rearrangements, and the results were checked against IGoR. In a later analysis, TCR-TCR, TCR-HLA and TCR-CMV co-occurrence was scored with hypergeometric tests, and a repertoire-size bias correction was applied to TCR pairs. To estimate false discovery rates, a later analysis permuted the HLA or CMV assignments 20 times. In a later analysis, co-occurring TCRs were grouped using DBSCAN, with TCRdist sequence similarity added in when clustering inside HLA-allele-positive subsets. Co-occurrence clustering excluded repertoires with fewer than 30,000 or more than 120,000 public chains, plus five with anomalous nucleotide sharing. TCRdb obtained this table from immuneACCESS and retained in-frame rearrangements with V and J assigned. These tables miss some clones; where compared with another copy, unresolved V genes account for less than half of the shortfall, and the remainder is unexplained. D and trimming were read from the DNA, whereas the V and J calls and clone size are those reported in that table. This sample gives over 120,000 clones in total; approximately 84% of them show up just once. The top ten clones comprise roughly 1.4% of the sample.

The CDR3 measures 15 amino acids from cysteine to phenylalanine. Solely the CDR3 DNA is kept, with 45 bases framed from the first base. V is clipped by 0 bases and J by 5 bases, and the sequence between their germline boundaries is 13 bases long. CDR1 and CDR2 are read off the germline V gene as SGHTA and FQGTGA. The cohort was made up of hundreds of healthy bone marrow donors. Cohort members were all nominally healthy when sampled, although unrecorded immune exposures were likely present. The donor tested CMV seropositive and was one of the 289 seropositive cohort members. Every donor gave a peripheral blood sample, and the peripheral blood mononuclear cells from that sample were used for TCR beta sequencing. The Qiagen DNeasy Blood Extraction Kit was used to extract genomic DNA from the blood cell samples.

What was sequenced was PBMCs. The sequence was collected from a man under 40 in good health and CMV-seropositive. This chain joins TRBV7-3 to TRBJ2-5; possibly the D gene is TRBD1, per 5 matching bases. The sequenced DNA is TGTGCCAGCAGCTTAACGTTTGGGCAGGGTGAGACCCAGTACTTC. Translated, it gives CASSLTFGQGETQYF.